This TCR beta chain was found in a study of technical replicates of blood from a handful of donors. This CDR3 region has 14 residues. V was pared by 5 bases and J by 2 bases, with 12 bases between. From germline, CDR1 is MNHNY and CDR2 SVGAGI (reference sequence). Using immunoSEQ multiplex PCR, the repertoire was profiled, and TCRdb retains in-frame clones only, with some absent. The profile shows roughly 90,000 clones, approximately 90% of them singletons. The genes are TRBV6-6 and TRBJ1-2, with D perhaps matching TRBD1 (6 bases). The sequence was obtained from a human donor in good health. Source material: T cells isolated from PBMCs. The CDR3 here is CASSLPGTNYGYTF. For the CDR3, the DNA is TGTGCCAGCAGTCTCCCCGGGACAAACTATGGCTACACCTTC.